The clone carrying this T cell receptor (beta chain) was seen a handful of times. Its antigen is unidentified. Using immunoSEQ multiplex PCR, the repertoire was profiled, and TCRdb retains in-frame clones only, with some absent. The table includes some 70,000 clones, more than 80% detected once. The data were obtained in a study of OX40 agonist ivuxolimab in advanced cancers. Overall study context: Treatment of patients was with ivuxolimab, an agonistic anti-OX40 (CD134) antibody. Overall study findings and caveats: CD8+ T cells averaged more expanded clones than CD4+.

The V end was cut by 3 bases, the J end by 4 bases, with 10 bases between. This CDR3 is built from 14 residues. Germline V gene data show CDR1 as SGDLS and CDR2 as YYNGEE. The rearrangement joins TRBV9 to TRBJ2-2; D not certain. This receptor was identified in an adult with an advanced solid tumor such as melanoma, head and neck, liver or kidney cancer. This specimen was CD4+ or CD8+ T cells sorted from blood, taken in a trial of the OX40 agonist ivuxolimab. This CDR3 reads CASSESPSTGELFF. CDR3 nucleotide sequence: TGTGCCAGCAGCGAATCCCCCAGCACCGGGGAGCTGTTTTTT.